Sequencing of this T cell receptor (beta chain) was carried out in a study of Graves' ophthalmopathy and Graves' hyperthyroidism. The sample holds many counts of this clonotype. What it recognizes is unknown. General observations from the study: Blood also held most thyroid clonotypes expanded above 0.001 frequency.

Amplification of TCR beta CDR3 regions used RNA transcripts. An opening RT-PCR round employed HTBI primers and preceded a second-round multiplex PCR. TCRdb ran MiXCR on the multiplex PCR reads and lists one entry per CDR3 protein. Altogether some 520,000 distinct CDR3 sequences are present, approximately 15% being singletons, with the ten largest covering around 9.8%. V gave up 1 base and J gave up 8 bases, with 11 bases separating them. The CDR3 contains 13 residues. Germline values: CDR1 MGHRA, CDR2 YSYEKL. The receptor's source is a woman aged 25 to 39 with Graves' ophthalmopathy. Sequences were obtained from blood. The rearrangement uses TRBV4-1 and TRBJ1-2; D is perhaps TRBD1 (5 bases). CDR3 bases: TGCGCCAGCAGCCAAGGGGGCTATGGAGGCTACACCTTC. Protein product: CASSQGGYGGYTF.